In its sample, the clone carrying this TCR beta chain was seen a few times. As yet, its antigen is unknown. The germline V and J ends were trimmed by 3 bases and 5 bases, with 10 bases remaining between them. The germline gives CDR1 SGHTA, CDR2 FQGNSA. The CDR3 spans 13 residues. This entry comes from a study of T-cell reconstitution after alpha-beta-depleted transplantation in children. Study observations and caveats: Elevated TCRbeta diversity at day 60 was traced, in some patients, to surviving recipient T cells and thymic progenitors. By one year post-transplant, T-cell counts and diversity largely arose from T cells that were newly produced. Several hundred graft clones that had expanded were reportedly the source of alpha-beta T cells about two months after transplant.

The authors prepared the TCRbeta library with unique molecular identifiers. One entry per CDR3 protein results from TCRdb running MiXCR on the PCR reads. Found here are around 200,000 distinct CDR3 sequences, around a sixth of them singletons; the top ten hold around 45%. The sequence derives from a male patient aged 2-9 years who had a stem cell transplant for acute lymphoblastic leukemia, so the T cells may come from the graft donor. The chain has TRBV7-2 and TRBJ2-5; D is unclear. The material was PBMCs, mostly from graft donor cells, obtained 360 days after TCRalphabeta/CD19-depleted stem cell transplant. The CDR3 DNA follows: TGTGCCAGCAGCTTGGTAGTACTTGAGACCCAGTACTTC. Its translation: CASSLVVLETQYF.